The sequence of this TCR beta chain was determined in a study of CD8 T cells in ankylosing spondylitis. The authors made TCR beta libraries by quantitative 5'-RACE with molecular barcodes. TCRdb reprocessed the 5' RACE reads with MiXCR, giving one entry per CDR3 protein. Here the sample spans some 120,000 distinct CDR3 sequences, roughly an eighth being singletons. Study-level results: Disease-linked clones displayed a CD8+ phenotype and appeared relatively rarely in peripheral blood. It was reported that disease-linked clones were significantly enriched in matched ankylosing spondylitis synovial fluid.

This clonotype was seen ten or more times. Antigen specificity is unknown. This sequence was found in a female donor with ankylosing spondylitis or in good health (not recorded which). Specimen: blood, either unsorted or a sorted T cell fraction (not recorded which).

CDR3: CAISGLGLAGGQDTQYF. The CDR3 DNA follows: TGTGCCATCAGCGGGTTGGGTTTAGCGGGAGGGCAAGATACGCAGTATTTT. This chain connects TRBV10-3 to TRBJ2-3; 11 bases match TRBD2. CDR3 length equals 17 residues. V lost 6 bases, J lost 5 bases, and 13 bases stayed unmatched. Germline CDR1 reads ENHRY; CDR2 reads SYGVKD.